These T cell receptor beta chains were read from a single sample in a study of beta chain features in type 1 diabetes. Clones were read by immunoSEQ multiplex PCR, and TCRdb kept only the in-frame ones, dropping some. The sample records approximately 170,000 clones, approximately 8% being singletons. Sequencing was carried out using central memory CD4+ T cells from blood. These receptors were obtained from a woman in her forties with type 1 diabetes. CDR3s include the opening cysteine and the closing phenylalanine or tryptophan. The order of the fields is clone size, V gene, D gene, J gene, CDR3 DNA, CDR3 protein. The D gene is left open where the match is weak. Clone size is given for some rows only: seen once, a few or many times, or a class if the clone is expanded.

>NA|TRBV9|NA|TRBJ1-3
TGTGCCAGCAGCGTAGACACGTACTCTGGAAACACCATATATTTT
CASSVDTYSGNTIYF
>NA|TRBV30|NA|TRBJ2-7
TGTGCCTGGAGTCCGACCTCCCGAGGCTACGAGCAGTACTTC
CAWSPTSRGYEQYF
>NA|TRBV2|TRBD1|TRBJ2-7
TGTGCCAGCAGTATCGGGACAGGCGGAAAGGGCGAGCAGTACTTC
CASSIGTGGKGEQYF
>NA|TRBV4-1|TRBD1|TRBJ1-1
TGCGCCAGCAGCCCCCGGGACAGGGACGAAGCTTTCTTT
CASSPRDRDEAFF
>NA|TRBV9|NA|TRBJ2-5
TGTGCCAGCAGCGTAGGCCCGGGGCAAGAGACCCAGTACTTC
CASSVGPGQETQYF
>few|TRBV28|NA|TRBJ1-3
TGTGCCAGCAGTACAGGAAGAGGAAACACCATATATTTT
CASSTGRGNTIYF
>NA|TRBV11-1|TRBD1|TRBJ2-7
TGTGCCAGCAGCACCTACGGGACAGGGACTGGCGAGCAGTACTTC
CASSTYGTGTGEQYF
>few|TRBV27|TRBD1|TRBJ2-2
TGTGCCAGCAGTCAAGACAGGGGCACCGGGGAGCTGTTTTTT
CASSQDRGTGELFF
>few|TRBV29-1|NA|TRBJ1-2
TGCAGCGTTGCGAACAGTCTCTATGGCTACACCTTC
CSVANSLYGYTF
>few|TRBV7-2|NA|TRBJ2-5
TGTGCCAGCAGCGCGGGACTTAAAGAGACCCAGTACTTC
CASSAGLKETQYF
>NA|TRBV9|TRBD1|TRBJ2-7
TGTGCCAGCAGCCGGGACAGCTACGAGCAGTACTTC
CASSRDSYEQYF
>NA|TRBV25-1|TRBD1|TRBJ2-3
TGTGCCAGCAGTGACATGACAGGGCCCACAGATACGCAGTATTTT
CASSDMTGPTDTQYF
>few|TRBV30|NA|TRBJ1-3
TGTGCCTGGACGCGGGGGCTCTCTGGAAACACCATATATTTT
CAWTRGLSGNTIYF
>NA|TRBV28|TRBD1|TRBJ2-7
TGTGCCAGCAGTTTAGACAGGGCCCCCTCCTACGAGCAGTACTTC
CASSLDRAPSYEQYF
>NA|TRBV5-1|TRBD1|TRBJ2-1
TGCGCCAGCAGCTTGGGGACAGGGTCGAATGAGCAGTTCTTC
CASSLGTGSNEQFF
>few|TRBV6-5|NA|TRBJ1-2
TGTGCCAGCACAATCTCGCGGGACGGTTATGGCTACACCTTC
CASTISRDGYGYTF
>few|TRBV9|NA|TRBJ1-2
TGTGCCAGCACCTTTCGGGAGAACTATGGCTACACCTTC
CASTFRENYGYTF
>NA|TRBV27|NA|TRBJ2-6
TGTGCCAGCAGCCGACAGACCGTATCTGGGGCCAACGTCCTGACTTTC
CASSRQTVSGANVLTF
>NA|TRBV7-3|NA|TRBJ1-2
TGTGCCAGCAGCGAAACGGGGACATTCAATGGCTACACCTTC
CASSETGTFNGYTF
>few|TRBV11-2|TRBD1|TRBJ1-2
TGTGCCAGCAGGGGAACAGGGGGCGAGGGCTACACCTTC
CASRGTGGEGYTF
>few|TRBV27|TRBD1|TRBJ1-4
TGTGCCAGCAGTCCGAACAGGGGCAATGAAAAACTGTTTTTT
CASSPNRGNEKLFF
>NA|TRBV18|TRBD2|TRBJ2-1
TGTGCCAGCTCACCAGCAGCGGGAAAGGACAATGAGCAGTTCTTC
CASSPAAGKDNEQFF
>many|TRBV2|NA|TRBJ1-2
TGTGCCAGCACCTTACAGGGCACCTATGGCTACACCTTC
CASTLQGTYGYTF
>NA|TRBV6-5|TRBD2|TRBJ2-1
TGTGCCAGCAGTTACGGAGGGCTAGCGGGTCTTAATGAGCAGTTCTTC
CASSYGGLAGLNEQFF
>NA|TRBV19|NA|TRBJ1-5
TGTGCCAGTAGGGGGCAGCCGAATCAGCCCCAGCATTTT
CASRGQPNQPQHF